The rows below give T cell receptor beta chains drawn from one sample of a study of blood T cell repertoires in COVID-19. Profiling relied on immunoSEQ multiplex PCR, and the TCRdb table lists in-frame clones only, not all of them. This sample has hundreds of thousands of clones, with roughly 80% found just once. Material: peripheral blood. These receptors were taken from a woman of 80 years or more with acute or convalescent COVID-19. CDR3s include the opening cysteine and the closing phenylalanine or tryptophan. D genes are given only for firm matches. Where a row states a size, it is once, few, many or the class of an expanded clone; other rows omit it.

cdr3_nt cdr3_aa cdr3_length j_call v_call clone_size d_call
TGTGCCAGCAGCCCCGGGAGGGATTCACCCCTCCACTTT CASSPGRDSPLHF 13 TRBJ1-6 TRBV5-6 . .
TGTGCCAGCAGTTTATCCCCTAATCAGCCCCAGCATTTT CASSLSPNQPQHF 13 TRBJ1-5 TRBV12-3/TRBV12-4 . .
TGTGCCAGCAGTGTAAACAGGGGCATCGGGGAGCAGTACTTC CASSVNRGIGEQYF 14 TRBJ2-7 TRBV2 . TRBD1
TGTGCCAGCGGCCCCCAAGAGACCCAGTACTTC CASGPQETQYF 11 TRBJ2-5 TRBV9 . .
TGTGCCAGCTCGACTAGCGGGGGGCCGGGGTTCTTC CASSTSGGPGFF 12 TRBJ2-1 TRBV27 . TRBD2
TGTGCCAGCAGCGCACGTGAGGATGAGCAGTTCTTC CASSAREDEQFF 12 TRBJ2-1 TRBV9 . .
TGTGCCAGCAGCCCCGGGGAGGGCCCCATCTATGGCTACACCTTC CASSPGEGPIYGYTF 15 TRBJ1-2 TRBV6-6 . .
TGTGCCAGCTCACCGGGAAACAGGGGGTTCTCCTACGAGCAGTACTTC CASSPGNRGFSYEQYF 16 TRBJ2-7 TRBV18 few TRBD1
TGTGCCAGCAGCTTAGCGCCGGAGGGAGAGACCCAGTACTTC CASSLAPEGETQYF 14 TRBJ2-5 TRBV7-8 . .
TGTGCCAGCAGCCAAAGGCAGGGTTCGGCTGGCTACACCTTC CASSQRQGSAGYTF 14 TRBJ1-2 TRBV3-1/TRBV3-2 . .
TGTGCCAGCAGCTTAAGCGGGCTAGCGGAGCGCACAGATACGCAGTATTTT CASSLSGLAERTDTQYF 17 TRBJ2-3 TRBV11-2 . TRBD2
TGTGCCTGGGGCGGAGGAGCAGGGGCTAACACTGAAGCTTTCTTT CAWGGGAGANTEAFF 15 TRBJ1-1 TRBV30 . .
TGTGCCAGCAGCTCCGGACAATTGACATCTGGAAACACCATATATTTT CASSSGQLTSGNTIYF 16 TRBJ1-3 TRBV7-8 . .
TGTGCCAGCAGCCAATTGGGACAGGGGATTGCGGCGGGCGCGAGGGCGACTGAAGCTTTCTTT CASSQLGQGIAAGARATEAFF 21 TRBJ1-1 TRBV3-1/TRBV3-2 few TRBD1
TGCGCCAGCAGCCAAGCCAAGACAGGGGTCTCTGGAAACACCATATATTTT CASSQAKTGVSGNTIYF 17 TRBJ1-3 TRBV4-1 . TRBD1
TGTGCCAGCATAGGCGGGGGGCCCACCTACGAGCAGTACTTC CASIGGGPTYEQYF 14 TRBJ2-7 TRBV28 . TRBD2
TGTGCCAGCAGCACACCCCGCAATAATGAGCAGTTCTTC CASSTPRNNEQFF 13 TRBJ2-1 TRBV5-6 . .
TGTGCCAGCAGTACGGAGGGGAATTCACCCCTCCACTTT CASSTEGNSPLHF 13 TRBJ1-6 TRBV6-5 few .
TGCGCCAGCAGCGACCGGGCTAGCGGACGGATCGGGGCCGGGGAGCTGTTTTTT CASSDRASGRIGAGELFF 18 TRBJ2-2 TRBV4-1 . TRBD2
TGTGCCAGCAGCCAAGATTTTGGTGACAGGGGTTACGAGCAGTACTTC CASSQDFGDRGYEQYF 16 TRBJ2-7 TRBV14 . TRBD1
TGTGCCAGCAGCTTAGGGCAGACACTCACAGATACGCAGTATTTT CASSLGQTLTDTQYF 15 TRBJ2-3 TRBV11-1 . .
TGTGCCAGCAGCCCCCTGGGGCGGGGGGGCAAGCCAGATACGCAGTATTTT CASSPLGRGGKPDTQYF 17 TRBJ2-3 TRBV3-1/TRBV3-2 . TRBD2
TGTGCCATCAGCCCACCCGACAGGGGAGGATCTGGAAACACCATATATTTT CAISPPDRGGSGNTIYF 17 TRBJ1-3 TRBV10-3 . TRBD1
TGTGCCAGCAGCTTAGCGATTCGATCTGAGGCTTTCTTT CASSLAIRSEAFF 13 TRBJ1-1 TRBV11-1 . .
TGCGCCAGCAACAGGGGGCTCACCGGGGAGCTGTTTTTT CASNRGLTGELFF 13 TRBJ2-2 TRBV5-1 . TRBD1
TGTGCCAGTAGTACCCGACAAGCGGATAATGGCTACACCTTC CASSTRQADNGYTF 14 TRBJ1-2 TRBV19 . .
TGTGCCAGCAGCCAAGAGGGGCGGGAGCAGTACTTC CASSQEGREQYF 12 TRBJ2-7 TRBV3-1/TRBV3-2 . .
TGCGCCAGCAGTTTGGGACAGATAAGCACAGATACGCAGTATTTT CASSLGQISTDTQYF 15 TRBJ2-3 TRBV5-1 . TRBD1
TGTGCCAGTACCCCGAGGGTGGGGTTTGAAAATCAGCCCCAGCATTTT CASTPRVGFENQPQHF 16 TRBJ1-5 TRBV19 . .
TGTGCCAGCAGTGAGTGGTCTGAGGACTTCTTC CASSEWSEDFF 11 TRBJ1-2 TRBV6-1 . .
TGTGCCAGCAGTGAAGCAGAGACAGGGCCGTTCTATGGCTACACCTTC CASSEAETGPFYGYTF 16 TRBJ1-2 TRBV2 . TRBD1